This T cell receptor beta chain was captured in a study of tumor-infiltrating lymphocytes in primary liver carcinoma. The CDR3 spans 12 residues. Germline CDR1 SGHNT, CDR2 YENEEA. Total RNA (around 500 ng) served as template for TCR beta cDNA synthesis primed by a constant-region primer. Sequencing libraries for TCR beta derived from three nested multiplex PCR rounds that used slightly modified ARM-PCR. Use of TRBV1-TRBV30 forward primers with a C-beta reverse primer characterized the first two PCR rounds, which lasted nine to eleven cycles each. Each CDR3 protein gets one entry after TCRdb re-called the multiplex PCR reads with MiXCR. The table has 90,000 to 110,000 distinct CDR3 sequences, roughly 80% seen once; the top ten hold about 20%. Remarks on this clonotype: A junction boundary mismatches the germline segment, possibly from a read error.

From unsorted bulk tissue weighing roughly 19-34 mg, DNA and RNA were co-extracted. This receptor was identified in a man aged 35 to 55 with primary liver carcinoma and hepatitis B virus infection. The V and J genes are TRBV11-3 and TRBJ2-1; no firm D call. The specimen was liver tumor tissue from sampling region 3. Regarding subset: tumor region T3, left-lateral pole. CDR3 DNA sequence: TGTGCCAGCAGCTTAAATTCCGATGAGCAGTTCTTT. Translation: CASSLNSDEQFF.